This T cell receptor gamma chain originates from a study of Vδ1+ human thymocytes. Regarding the study as a whole: Highly polyclonal TRG and TRD repertoires with Gaussian CDR3 length distributions appeared in thymus.

Germline-derived CDR1 and CDR2 are GITISATS and ISYDGTV (reference sequence). J gave up 7 bases and V 0 bases, and 3 bases lay outside the gene matches. This CDR3 contains 12 residues. By frequency in the sample, this clone is large. Its antigen remains unidentified. Other DNA sequences in this specimen translate into the identical CDR3. The sorted cells were CD3+ Vdelta1+ Vdelta2- thymocytes from alphabeta-depleted thymus. Sorted Vdelta1+ thymocytes were 98% to 99.6% pure. The template was reverse-transcribed extracted RNA. Multiplex PCR used pooled V-gene forward primers and a constant-region reverse primer to amplify CDR3s. TCRdb redid clone calling on the multiplex PCR reads using CATT. Of 9,000 or so gamma-chain clones in the sample, 55% to 60% are singletons; the top ten hold 1.4%.

This TCR was sampled from a girl under three years old who had congenital heart surgery. The chain is built from TRGV9 and TRGJ1 or TRGJ2. The specimen was Vdelta1+ gamma-delta thymocytes from the thymus. Regarding subset: FACS-sorted CD3+ TCRalphabeta- TCRVdelta1+ TCRVdelta2- thymocytes. The CDR3 DNA sequence: TGTGCCTTGTGGGAGGTGCGGTATAAGAAACTCTTT. Its translation is CALWEVRYKKLF.